Listed below are T cell receptor beta chains from one sample, sequenced in a study of molecular identifiers for immune sequencing clone quantification. Via MiXCR, TCRdb re-called the PCR reads, giving one row per CDR3 protein. The data show around 480,000 distinct CDR3 sequences, with about 25% seen just once and just over 0.75% held by the top ten. Material: naive CD8+ T cells from blood, with Jurkat cell RNA spiked in. Every receptor here comes from a human donor in good health. Some libraries in this study had Jurkat cell RNA spiked in. Both conserved end residues are part of each CDR3. D genes are given only for firm matches.

>TRBJ2-1|.|TRBV19
CASSIGNDHNEQFF
>TRBJ1-3|.|TRBV9
CASSVGVSSGNTIYF
>TRBJ2-3|.|TRBV13
CASSVIWATDTQYF
>TRBJ1-3|.|TRBV19
CASTFGAAGNTIYF
>TRBJ2-3|.|TRBV20-1
CSAGSWTSTDTQYF
>TRBJ2-7|.|TRBV12-3/TRBV12-4
CASSFGDGYYGQYF
>TRBJ2-3|.|TRBV20-1
CSARDPSGIGTDPQYF
>TRBJ2-3|.|TRBV24-1
CATSEVGSTDTQYF
>TRBJ2-7|TRBD2|TRBV18
CASSPTPSGAYEQYF
>TRBJ1-3|.|TRBV7-9
CASSSGPLETGNTIYF
>TRBJ2-3|TRBD2|TRBV2
CASSRLAGGTDTQYF
>TRBJ2-1|.|TRBV12-3/TRBV12-4
CASSQMGYEQFF
>TRBJ2-7|TRBD1|TRBV27
CASSFSPGTGVDEQYF
>TRBJ2-2|.|TRBV9
CASSVAGGNTGELFF
>TRBJ2-5|.|TRBV12-3/TRBV12-4
CASSPPLQERTQCF
>TRBJ2-7|.|TRBV20-1
CSARGRGGETSYEQYF
>TRBJ2-7|.|TRBV27
CASSLSDGSSYEQYF
>TRBJ2-7|.|TRBV5-3
CASSLGWGPSYGQYF
>TRBJ2-7|.|TRBV30
CAWSQGQQYF
>TRBJ2-6|.|TRBV12-3/TRBV12-4
CASSSSGANVLTF
>TRBJ2-7|TRBD2|TRBV20-1
CSAEGTSGVYEQYF
>TRBJ2-6|TRBD2|TRBV29-1
CSVGGSSGANVLTF
>TRBJ2-1|.|TRBV11-3
CASSLDFASCNEQFF
>TRBJ2-5|.|TRBV27
CAGAGQIQETQYF
>TRBJ2-3|TRBD2|TRBV27
CASRTDDPGTSGSASTDTQYF
>TRBJ1-1|.|TRBV6-2/TRBV6-3
CASSYPTGAPNTEAFF
>TRBJ2-7|TRBD2|TRBV2
CASSEARTSAMGDYEQYF
>TRBJ2-7|.|TRBV9
CASSPSVGEYEQYF
>TRBJ2-7|.|TRBV4-3
CASSQESSGEYEQYF
>TRBJ2-7|.|TRBV6-6
CASRDQPYEQYF
>TRBJ1-5|.|TRBV30
CASQKVGVVDNQPQHF
>TRBJ2-7|.|TRBV12-3/TRBV12-4
CASSYEGWNYEQYF
>TRBJ1-2|.|TRBV5-6
CASSFGAGPNAGYTF
>TRBJ2-5|.|TRBV4-1
CASSQGPGEGAGETQYF
>TRBJ2-3|.|TRBV27
CASSPLLGHENTDTQYF
>TRBJ2-2|.|TRBV21-1
CASSPPREGSGELFF
>TRBJ1-2|TRBD1|TRBV2
CASSELSGGNLNYGYTF
>TRBJ2-3|.|TRBV10-3
CAISGWERSTDTQYF
>TRBJ1-2|TRBD1|TRBV4-3
CASSQSRQGVNHGYTF
>TRBJ2-1|.|TRBV20-1
CSARDLGFQVLVGEQFF
>TRBJ1-1|TRBD1|TRBV20-1
CRAREGTAEAFF